This T cell receptor (beta chain) was recovered during a study of control samples from healthy donors and cancer patients. Germline-derived CDR1 and CDR2 are SQVTM and ANQGSEA. Trimming took 6 bases from V and 3 from J, leaving 14 bases between them. The CDR3 is 13 residues long. Profiled with immunoSEQ multiplex PCR; TCRdb holds only in-frame clones, not every one. The sample holds around 200,000 clones; 90% to 95% are singletons and the top ten take 1.5%. The sequenced sample was blood. The chain carries TRBV29-1 and TRBJ2-5, with no clear D. The clonotype originates from a man over 45 in good health. The CDR3 loop reads CSVAARREETQYF. In DNA form, the CDR3 reads TGCAGCGTCGCGGCTAGAAGGGAAGAGACCCAGTACTTC.